This TCR beta chain was obtained from a study of cytomegalovirus exposure and HLA in healthy donors. Whole-study context: An earlier analysis found roughly 100 million unique TCR beta sequences from about 179 million T cells. Genetic ancestry analysis placed around 76% of the 410 or so donors that were genotyped in the Caucasian-associated cluster. Study-wide points: Sequencing likely produced, as an artifact, a cluster of highly shared sequence variants.

Worth noting for this clone: Its target is unknown.

Researchers ran the PCR with 60 Vbeta and 13 Jbeta primers. The table came from immunoSEQ multiplex PCR; TCRdb's copy has only in-frame clones and leaves some out. The table records about 190,000 clones, around 80% of them present only once. The origin of this receptor is a man aged 40-49 years in good health and CMV-seropositive. Sequenced material: PBMCs.

In nucleotides, the CDR3 is TGTGCCAGCAGCCCTAGACAGGGTTGGAATGAGCAGTTCTTC. Translated, it gives CASSPRQGWNEQFF. The chain combines TRBV7-2 with TRBJ2-1; TRBD1 aligns across 7 bases. Trimming at V came to 5 bases and at J to 7 bases, leaving 8 bases not matched to a gene. The CDR3 length is 14 residues. Germline values: CDR1 SGHTA, CDR2 FQGNSA.